This passage covers 5 T cell receptor beta chains from one sample sequenced in a study of shared T cell receptors in the human thymus (TCRdb year 2021). The method behind the library was the immunoSEQ multiplex PCR assay. This immuneACCESS table, as held by TCRdb, lists in-frame sequences with V and J called but not all clones. Of the missing ones, under half trace to an unresolved V gene in checked studies; the others have no known cause. The sample yields about 380,000 clones; 95% were counted once. The top ten constitute roughly 0.02% of the sample. Source material: thymocytes. Source of these receptors: a human donor.

The gene calls are TRBV18 and TRBJ2-5; 7 bases fit TRBD1. V trimming: 5 bases; J trimming: 2 bases; junction bases outside the gene matches: 5. The length of the CDR3 is 14 residues. Germline V CDR1 and CDR2: KGHSH, LQKENI. As DNA, the CDR3 is TGTGCCAGCTCAACCGGGACAGCACAAGAGACCCAGTACTTC. The encoded protein is CASSTGTAQETQYF.

The gene calls are TRBV28 and TRBJ1-1, with D possibly TRBD1 on 6 matching bases. V was cut by 6 bases and J by 0 bases, with 17 bases left in between. The CDR3 consists of 16 residues. Per germline, CDR1 MDHEN and CDR2 SYDVKM. CDR3 protein: CASSYPPGVMNTEAFF. DNA for the CDR3: TGTGCCAGCAGCTACCCCCCAGGGGTCATGAACACTGAAGCTTTCTTT.

The chain is built from TRBV27 and TRBJ2-5; 9 nucleotides align to TRBD1. The V segment lost 6 bases and the J segment 1 base; nucleotides outside the gene matches: 3. There are 14 residues in the CDR3. Looked up from germline, CDR1 is MNHEY and CDR2 is SMNVEV (reference sequence). The CDR3 here is CASRGQGPQETQYF. DNA of the CDR3: TGTGCCAGCAGGGGACAGGGACCCCAAGAGACCCAGTACTTC.

The chain links TRBV7-8 to TRBJ2-3, with 9 positions matching TRBD1. The length of the CDR3 is 14 residues. Per germline, CDR1 SGHVS and CDR2 FQNEAQ. Losses at the gene ends were 5 bases for V and 6 bases for J; bases not matched to a gene: 6. CDR3 sequence: CASSITGGEDTQYF. Here the CDR3 DNA reads TGTGCCAGCAGCATCACAGGGGGCGAGGATACGCAGTATTTT.

The rearrangement uses TRBV7-9 and TRBJ2-5; D gene uncertain. The CDR3 sequence is 14 residues long. Trimming took 6 bases from V and 5 from J, leaving 16 bases between them. Germline lookup yields CDR1 SEHNR and CDR2 FQNEAQ (reference sequence). This CDR3 is CASRFTVLPETQYF. CDR3 bases: TGTGCCAGCAGATTCACCGTCCTCCCCGAGACCCAGTACTTC.